This is a list of T cell receptor beta chains from one sample in a study of blood T cell repertoires in COVID-19. Data came from immunoSEQ multiplex PCR; TCRdb stores just in-frame clones and leaves some out. Of about 140,000 clones in the sample, around nine tenths were seen once. Sequences were obtained from peripheral blood. Receptors originate from a man between 60 and 75 years old with active or convalescent COVID-19. Each CDR3 is given with its conserved first and last residue. A D gene is named only where the DNA matches it firmly. Size tells how often a clone was seen (once, few, many) or the class of an expanded clone, and some rows leave it out.

length | J | D | size | V | DNA | CDR3
17 | TRBJ1-1 | TRBD1 | - | TRBV5-1 | TGCGCCAGCAGCCCGGAGGGGACAGGGGGCGACTGGAGTGAAGCTTTCTTT | CASSPEGTGGDWSEAFF
14 | TRBJ1-3 | - | - | TRBV29-1 | TGCAGCGTTGAAGATAACAGGGACGGAAACACCATATATTTT | CSVEDNRDGNTIYF
13 | TRBJ1-4 | - | few | TRBV7-9 | TGTGCCAGCAGCTTAGCAGGGGAGGAGAAACTGTTTTTT | CASSLAGEEKLFF
19 | TRBJ2-2 | TRBD2 | - | TRBV7-2 | TGTGCCAGCAGCCCTCTGAGACTAGCGGGAGGAAGGGGGACCGGGGAGCTGTTTTTT | CASSPLRLAGGRGTGELFF
13 | TRBJ1-5 | - | - | TRBV6-5 | TGTGCCAGCAGTTTCACGGGAAATCAGCCCCAGCATTTT | CASSFTGNQPQHF
14 | TRBJ1-2 | - | - | TRBV18 | TGTGCCAGCTCTCTCAACGGCGTCGCGGATGGCTACACCTTC | CASSLNGVADGYTF
17 | TRBJ2-1 | - | - | TRBV4-1 | TGCGCCAGCAGCCAAGATCGGACGCCAGGGGCCTACAATGAGCAGTTCTTC | CASSQDRTPGAYNEQFF
13 | TRBJ2-7 | - | - | TRBV10-1 | TGCGCCAGCAACAATCAGGGTATCAACGAGCAGTACTTC | CASNNQGINEQYF
16 | TRBJ2-1 | TRBD2 | - | TRBV6-2/TRBV6-3 | TGTGCCAGCAGTTACTCGGCGGGAGGGTCCTACAATGAGCAGTTCTTC | CASSYSAGGSYNEQFF
15 | TRBJ2-1 | - | - | TRBV6-5 | TGTGCCAGCAGTCCCGGGTCATACCGGTCCAATGAGCAGTTCTTC | CASSPGSYRSNEQFF
15 | TRBJ2-3 | TRBD2 | - | TRBV29-1 | TGCAGCGTTGAAGAGGGACTAGCGGGAGGAGGTACGCAGTATTTT | CSVEEGLAGGGTQYF
16 | TRBJ2-1 | TRBD1 | - | TRBV5-1 | TGCGCCAGCAGCTCGGGACAGGGAGCGGGGCTCAATGAGCAGTTCTTC | CASSSGQGAGLNEQFF
15 | TRBJ1-2 | TRBD1 | - | TRBV18 | TGTGCCAGCTCACCCCCGGCAGGGGGTAACTATGGCTACACCTTC | CASSPPAGGNYGYTF
16 | TRBJ1-5 | TRBD1 | few | TRBV10-3 | TGTGCCATCAGTGACCCCGACAGGGGATTCAATCAGCCCCAGCATTTT | CAISDPDRGFNQPQHF
15 | TRBJ2-5 | TRBD2 | few | TRBV9 | TGTGCCAGCAGCGTAGTAGCGGGTCGACAAGAGACCCAGTACTTC | CASSVVAGRQETQYF
15 | TRBJ2-7 | TRBD1 | - | TRBV27 | TGTGCCAGCAGGCCCCGACAGGGAAACAGGGACGAGCAGTACTTC | CASRPRQGNRDEQYF
15 | TRBJ2-7 | TRBD1 | - | TRBV6-2/TRBV6-3 | TGTGCCAGCAGTTACCCGGGACAGAGCTCCTACGAGCAGTACTTC | CASSYPGQSSYEQYF
15 | TRBJ1-2 | - | - | TRBV19 | TGTGCCAGTAGAGAAGGGGCGTTCGGCGGCTATGGCTACACCTTC | CASREGAFGGYGYTF
15 | TRBJ1-5 | - | - | TRBV6-5 | TGTGCCAGCAGACGCAGTCGGGGGGAGGGTCAGCCCCAGCATTTT | CASRRSRGEGQPQHF
19 | TRBJ2-7 | TRBD1 | - | TRBV5-5 | TGTGCCAGCAGCTTGGGGGACAGGGGGGCGGTAGCCCTTAGGAACGAGCAGTACTTC | CASSLGDRGAVALRNEQYF
15 | TRBJ2-7 | - | - | TRBV27 | TGTGCCAGCAGTTTCTGGCGAGACTTTGCCTACGAGCAGTACTTC | CASSFWRDFAYEQYF
17 | TRBJ2-3 | - | once | TRBV24-1 | TGTGCCACCAGTGATAGTGGGCAATGGAGGGGCACAGATACGCAGTATTTT | CATSDSGQWRGTDTQYF
13 | TRBJ1-6 | TRBD1 | - | TRBV7-9 | TGTGCCAGCAGCTTGGGACAGTTGGCCACCCTCCACTTT | CASSLGQLATLHF
15 | TRBJ1-4 | - | - | TRBV7-9 | TGTGCCAGCAGCTTATTGAACAGGAAGGGGGAAAAACTGTTTTTT | CASSLLNRKGEKLFF
17 | TRBJ2-5 | TRBD2 | - | TRBV7-2 | TGTGCCAGCAGCTCACAGCCGCTAGCGGGGGGACAAGAGACCCAGTACTTC | CASSSQPLAGGQETQYF
13 | TRBJ1-2 | - | - | TRBV7-8 | TGTGCCAGCAGCTTAGCCGGAGACTATGGCTACACCTTC | CASSLAGDYGYTF
12 | TRBJ2-3 | - | - | TRBV30 | TGTGCCTGGAGTGTACCGGGTGGTACGCAGTATTTT | CAWSVPGGTQYF
13 | TRBJ2-1 | - | once | TRBV6-2/TRBV6-3 | TGTGCCAGCAGTTCCGATTCCAAGGGGCATGAGTTCTTC | CASSSDSKGHEFF
16 | TRBJ1-2 | - | - | TRBV28 | TGTGCCAGCAGTTCCGGGGGGGCGCGCAGGGCTTATGGCTACACCTTC | CASSSGGARRAYGYTF
15 | TRBJ2-7 | - | - | TRBV19 | TGTGCCAGTAGTATGGCGGGGTCCAGCTCCTACGAGCAGTACTTC | CASSMAGSSSYEQYF
15 | TRBJ1-2 | - | few | TRBV5-1 | TGCGCCAGCAGCGCAGGGGACGGCACTAACTATGGCTACACCTTC | CASSAGDGTNYGYTF
13 | TRBJ2-5 | - | - | TRBV6-5 | TGTGCCAGCAGTCAAAGGAGGGAGGAGACCCAGTACTTC | CASSQRREETQYF
17 | TRBJ2-5 | TRBD1 | - | TRBV5-6 | TGTGCCAGCAGCTTGACACTGGGACAGGGGCTCCAAGAGACCCAGTACTTC | CASSLTLGQGLQETQYF
12 | TRBJ2-7 | - | - | TRBV3-1/TRBV3-2 | TGTGCCAGCAGCCAGAGTGGCTACGAGCAGTACTTC | CASSQSGYEQYF
17 | TRBJ1-3 | - | - | TRBV5-5 | TGTGCCAGCAGCTGGTCGACAGAGCGGGGTTCTGGAAACACCATATATTTT | CASSWSTERGSGNTIYF
14 | TRBJ2-1 | TRBD2 | - | TRBV9 | TGTGCCAGCAGCGTAGGGCGGGAGAGGGATGAGCAGTTCTTC | CASSVGRERDEQFF
16 | TRBJ2-3 | TRBD2 | - | TRBV15 | TGTGCCACCAGGGCCCCCGGACTAGCGAACACAGATACGCAGTATTTT | CATRAPGLANTDTQYF
18 | TRBJ2-1 | TRBD2 | - | TRBV18 | TGTGCCAGCTCAAGGATTAGCGGGAGGCAGAGCTCCTACAATGAGCAGTTCTTC | CASSRISGRQSSYNEQFF
14 | TRBJ2-7 | TRBD2 | - | TRBV3-1/TRBV3-2 | TGTGCCAGCAGCTGGACTAGCGGATCCTACGAGCAGTACTTC | CASSWTSGSYEQYF
14 | TRBJ2-2 | - | few | TRBV2 | TGTGCCAGCACCACAGGATTGAACACCGGGGAGCTGTTTTTT | CASTTGLNTGELFF
16 | TRBJ1-5 | - | - | TRBV28 | TGTGCCAGCAGTTTAGGGCCTCGGGGGGGCAATCAGCCCCAGCATTTT | CASSLGPRGGNQPQHF